Listed here are 29 T cell receptor beta chains from one sample, sequenced in a study of blood T cells in healthy people across ages. Next came a second PCR, run for about 6 to 12 cycles, which used a sample-barcoded 5' primer along with a J-beta primer mix. TCRdb recomputed calls from the 5' RACE reads with MiXCR, one row per CDR3 protein. The data contain around 870,000 distinct CDR3 sequences, roughly 26% of them seen just once; the ten biggest clones take up about 18%. Material for sequencing was blood. These receptors all come from a woman of 80 years or more in good health.

This clonotype occurred a few times. This chain links TRBV5-4 with TRBJ2-1, with 12 bases fitting TRBD2. The germline CDR1 and CDR2 sequences are SGHNT and YYREEE (reference sequence). The CDR3 spans 17 residues. With V trimmed by 0 bases and J by 2 bases, 3 bases remained unmatched. CDR3 nucleotide sequence: TGTGCCAGCAGCTTGGAACTAGCGGGGGGACCCTACAATGAGCAGTTCTTC. It encodes CASSLELAGGPYNEQFF.

In this sample, this clonotype turned up many times. The chain combines TRBV20-1 with TRBJ2-3; 15 nucleotides match TRBD2. The CDR3 is made up of 16 amino acids. V dropped 6 bases and J dropped 6; count of bases not matched to a gene: 10. CDR1 and CDR2 from the germline V gene are DFQATT and SNEGSKA (reference sequence). This CDR3 reads CSARGTSGGPRDTQYF. The CDR3 DNA reads TGCAGTGCCCGAGGGACTAGCGGGGGGCCTAGGGATACGCAGTATTTT.

This clonotype came up many times. V and J are TRBV6-5 and TRBJ2-1; D not certain. The V gene's germline CDR1 is MNHEY and CDR2 SVGAGI. V gave up 2 bases and J gave up 0 bases, with 5 bases separating them. This CDR3 comprises 14 residues. The CDR3 nucleotides read TGTGCCAGCAGTTACGAGCGCTCCTACAATGAGCAGTTCTTC. Translating it yields CASSYERSYNEQFF.

The DNA of the CDR3 is TGCAGTGCTAGACCTCTGGAGGGGGCGCAGAATTCACCCCTCCACTTT. It translates to CSARPLEGAQNSPLHF. The chain uses TRBV20-1 and TRBJ1-6; 7 positions match TRBD1. The V gene's germline CDR1 is DFQATT and CDR2 SNEGSKA (reference sequence). The V gene end was trimmed by 2 bases and the J gene end by 7 bases; junction bases not matched to a gene: 11. CDR3 length: 16 residues.

The chain links TRBV6-2 or TRBV6-3 to TRBJ1-5; maybe TRBD1 (5 bases). CDR3 length: 14 amino acids. Germline V gives CDR1 MNHEY, CDR2 SVGEGT. The V end lost 2 bases, the J end lost 5 bases, and 10 bases lay between the germline ends. The CDR3 DNA sequence: TGTGCCAGCAGTTACGGGGGTTGGTATCAGCCCCAGCATTTT. It encodes CASSYGGWYQPQHF.

The sample holds a few counts of this clonotype. The CDR3, as DNA: TGTGCCAGCAGAAGGACAGGGGGAGAGGGCAATCAGCCCCAGCATTTT. Translation gives CASRRTGGEGNQPQHF. The chain links TRBV5-5 to TRBJ1-5; 10 bases agree with TRBD1. V lost 5 bases and J lost 2; bases outside the gene matches: 7. This CDR3 contains 16 residues. Germline CDR1 and CDR2: SGHKS and YYEKEE (reference sequence).

This clonotype was seen a handful of times. The CDR3 region has the DNA TGTGCCAGCAGCTTAGCTGAGCGTCTTAGCTACACCTTC. Its translation is CASSLAERLSYTF. The V and J genes are TRBV7-9 and TRBJ1-2; D unresolved. Germline V CDR1 and CDR2: SEHNR, FQNEAQ (reference sequence). The V end was cut by 0 bases, the J end by 9 bases, with 11 bases between. This CDR3 has 13 amino acids.

This chain connects TRBV4-2 to TRBJ2-7; TRBD2 matches 13 bases. The assigned J gene may be wrong: the sequence end matches TRBJ2-5 better. The germline gives CDR1 LGHNA, CDR2 YNFKEQ. CDR3 length equals 17 residues. CDR3 bases: TGTGCCAGCAGCCAAGAACTAGCGGGGGGGCCGGGAGAGACCCAGTACTTC. It codes for CASSQELAGGPGETQYF.

The chain uses TRBV4-1 and TRBJ2-7, with D possibly called TRBD1 or TRBD2 (6 bases each). CDR1 and CDR2 (germline): MGHRA, YSYEKL. CDR3 length equals 15 residues. Deletions cut 1 base from V and 3 bases from J, with 13 bases between. This chain's CDR3 is CASSQGGAGGYEQYF. The CDR3 DNA reads TGCGCCAGCAGCCAAGGGGGGGCTGGCGGCTACGAGCAGTACTTC.

This clonotype came up a few times. The rearrangement uses TRBV6-2 or TRBV6-3 and TRBJ1-6, with a weak D call TRBD1 (5 bases). Germline CDR1 MNHEY, CDR2 SVGEGT. The CDR3 totals 17 residues. Trimming cost V 8 bases and J 3 bases, with 20 bases left between them. The CDR3 here is CASSLPGRGNYNSPLHF. Written as DNA, the CDR3 is TGTGCCAGCTCACTACCCGGCCGGGGGAACTATAATTCACCCCTCCACTTT.

In its sample, this clonotype was seen many times. This chain uses TRBV2 with TRBJ1-2, with 8 bases that match TRBD1. V was clipped by 6 bases and J by 8 bases; unmatched bases: 11. The germline V gene has CDR1 SNHLY and CDR2 FYNNEI. The CDR3 is made up of 14 amino acids. CDR3 in amino acids: CASSDDRGSGGYTF. The DNA of the CDR3 is TGTGCCAGCAGCGATGACAGGGGAAGCGGGGGCTACACCTTC.

The CDR3 DNA sequence: TGTGCCAGCAGTTACTCGTCACTAGCTGGGGTTCCGGGGGAGCTGTTTTTT. Protein: CASSYSSLAGVPGELFF. The chain combines TRBV6-2 or TRBV6-3 with TRBJ2-2; D may be TRBD2 (6 bases). The germline gives CDR1 MNHEY, CDR2 SVGEGT. V dropped 0 bases and J dropped 8 bases, with 19 bases sitting between them. This CDR3 spans 17 amino acids.

This clonotype came up many times. This chain links TRBV5-1 with TRBJ1-4, with 7 bases lining up with TRBD1. V was clipped by 5 bases and J by 7 bases; unmatched bases: 11. The CDR3 loop spans 15 amino acids. In germline, CDR1 is SGHRS, CDR2 YFSETQ. The CDR3 bases are TGCGCCAGCAGTCAAACTCCAGGGGGAAGTGAAAAACTGTTTTTT. It yields the protein CASSQTPGGSEKLFF.

The chain uses TRBV25-1 and TRBJ1-3, with 7 nucleotides matching TRBD1. This CDR3 has 14 residues. Germline trimming cut 2 bases from V and 3 bases from J; bases unmatched to any gene: 1. Germline V CDR1 and CDR2: MGHDK, SYGVNS. The CDR3 DNA is TGTGCCAGCAGTGAAGACAGGGTTGGAAACACCATATATTTT. This codes for CASSEDRVGNTIYF.

This clonotype was seen many times. V usage is TRBV7-2 and J usage is TRBJ2-3; 9 nucleotides line up with TRBD2. Trimming at V came to 1 base and at J to 1 base, leaving 3 bases not matched to a gene. There are 16 residues in the CDR3. Germline CDR1 is SGHTA and CDR2 is FQGNSA. CDR3 residues: CASSLGIAGGTDTQYF. The CDR3 DNA is TGTGCCAGCAGCTTAGGTATAGCGGGGGGCACAGATACGCAGTATTTT.

This clonotype was counted many times. The V and J genes are TRBV19 and TRBJ2-1, with D maybe TRBD1 (6 bases). The germline V gene has CDR1 LNHDA and CDR2 SQIVND (reference sequence). The CDR3 length is 16 residues. Trimming removed 7 bases at V and 3 bases at J, with 19 bases between. The CDR3 loop reads CASTLNTGSGYNEQFF. In nucleotides, the CDR3 is TGTGCCAGTACCCTAAATACAGGGTCAGGCTACAATGAGCAGTTCTTC. The full variable domain, completed using reference TRBV19 and TRBJ2-1, is DGGITQSPKYLFRKEGQNVTLSCEQNLNHDAMYWYRQDPGQGLRLIYYSQIVNDFQKGDIAEGYSVSREKKESFPLTVTSAQKNPTAFYLCASTLNTGSGYNEQFFGPGTRLTVL.

A few counts support this clonotype. The chain carries TRBV7-2 and TRBJ1-1; TRBD1 agrees at 7 bases. This CDR3 is 16 amino acids long. The germline gives CDR1 SGHTA, CDR2 FQGNSA. V lost 1 base, J lost 10 bases, and 15 bases stayed unmatched. The CDR3 bases are TGTGCCAGCAGCTTAGACGGGACGAGGGGGCTGCTTAGAGCTTTCTTT. Protein product: CASSLDGTRGLLRAFF.

This clonotype occurred a few times. The chain employs TRBV29-1 and TRBJ2-7, with 10 bases matching TRBD1. This CDR3 has 11 residues. V shed 3 bases and J 11 bases; nucleotides not matched to a gene: 4. Germline loops: CDR1 SQVTM, CDR2 ANQGSEA. CDR3 sequence reads: CSVEAGTGEYF. The CDR3 DNA is TGCAGCGTTGAGGCCGGGACAGGGGAGTACTTC.

V is TRBV12-3 or TRBV12-4 and J is TRBJ2-7; 7 bases are shared with TRBD1. This CDR3 is built from 15 residues. With 5 bases clipped from V and 7 bases from J, the junction kept 14 bases outside the gene matches. The CDR3 loop is CASSPEGGSYNEQYF. The CDR3 nucleotides are TGTGCCAGCAGTCCTGAAGGGGGCTCCTACAATGAGCAGTACTTC.

This sequence joins TRBV19 and TRBJ1-2; unclear D gene. The V gene's germline CDR1 is LNHDA and CDR2 SQIVND (reference sequence). V was trimmed by 0 bases and J by 4 bases, leaving 6 bases between them. The CDR3 has 13 amino acids. The CDR3 sequence is CASSIEPGYGYTF. The CDR3 DNA is TGTGCCAGTAGTATAGAACCCGGCTATGGCTACACCTTC.

The sample holds many counts of this clonotype. V gene TRBV5-1 combines with J gene TRBJ2-1; D is ambiguous. The CDR3 has 14 amino acids. V was trimmed by 5 bases and J by 0 bases, leaving 9 bases between them. The V gene's germline CDR1 is SGHRS and CDR2 YFSETQ. This chain's CDR3 is CASRGANSYNEQFF. CDR3 nucleotide sequence: TGCGCCAGCAGGGGCGCAAACTCCTACAATGAGCAGTTCTTC.

At least ten counts were recorded for this clonotype. V usage is TRBV3-1 and J usage is TRBJ2-7, with D unresolved. V was pared by 2 bases and J by 2 bases, with 19 bases between. In germline, CDR1 is LGHDT, CDR2 YNNKEL (reference sequence). This CDR3 has 17 amino acids. DNA of the CDR3: TGTGCCAGCAGCCAAAATGCTACCATCCCAGTTACCTACGAGCAGTACTTC. Translating it yields CASSQNATIPVTYEQYF.

About this clonotype itself: This is likely a read error, given that the CDR3 carries no conserved phenylalanine or tryptophan at its end. The V call is TRBV6-2 or TRBV6-3, the J call TRBJ1-1, with D unclear. Trimming stripped 2 bases from V and 11 bases from J, with 15 bases between. Germline values: CDR1 MNHEY, CDR2 SVGEGT. The CDR3 length is 13 residues. The CDR3 spells CASSYPDGEGAFL. In DNA form, the CDR3 reads TGTGCCAGCAGTTACCCGGACGGGGAAGGGGCTTTCCTT.

This chain connects TRBV6-2 or TRBV6-3 to TRBJ2-1, with 10 bases lining up with TRBD1. Germline assignment: CDR1 MNHEY and CDR2 SVGEGT. The CDR3 is 14 residues long. J was trimmed by 10 bases and V by 4 bases; bases with no gene match: 7. CDR3 residues: CASSCGTGEGEQFF. CDR3 sequence (DNA): TGTGCCAGCAGTTGTGGGACAGGGGAGGGAGAGCAGTTCTTC.

This clonotype was seen ten or more times. This chain joins TRBV20-1 and TRBJ2-7; TRBD2 matches 10 bases. Germline trimming cut 3 bases from V and 1 base from J; bases unmatched to any gene: 6. The germline gives CDR1 DFQATT, CDR2 SNEGSKA (reference sequence). This CDR3 is built from 15 residues. CDR3 nucleotide sequence: TGCAGTGCTAGGGCTAGCGGGGGCCTATCCTACGAGCAGTACTTC. This codes for CSARASGGLSYEQYF.

Remarks on this clonotype: One junction end does not reproduce the germline sequence, and a read error may be involved. The J gene is TRBJ2-1, the V gene TRBV7-9; D is undetermined. The CDR3 has 9 residues. Germline CDR1 SEHNR, CDR2 FQNEAQ (reference sequence). Here the CDR3 DNA reads TGTGCCAGCAGCTTAGGACGTCTCTTC. Protein: CASSLGRLF.

This clonotype has only a few counts. The gene calls are TRBV11-3 and TRBJ2-5; a weak D match, TRBD1 (8 bases). Between the trimmed V and J ends, which lost 6 bases and 3 bases, there was a span of 14 bases. The CDR3 covers 14 residues. Germline-derived CDR1 and CDR2 are SGHNT and YENEEA. The CDR3 DNA reads as TGTGCCAGCAGGCACACAGGGGGGGAAGAGACCCAGTACTTC. Its protein is CASRHTGGEETQYF.

The J gene is TRBJ2-5, the V gene TRBV3-1; D is possibly TRBD2 (5 bases). CDR1 and CDR2 from the germline V gene are LGHDT and YNNKEL (reference sequence). V lost 4 bases and J 4 bases, leaving 16 bases between the germline ends. The CDR3 extends over 15 amino acids. CDR3 in amino acids: CASSRLQTGLETQYF. DNA of the CDR3: TGTGCCAGCAGCCGTCTCCAAACGGGGTTAGAGACCCAGTACTTC.

The V and J genes are TRBV18 and TRBJ2-7; 12 bases are a match to TRBD2. This CDR3 is built from 15 residues. Trimming cost V 3 bases and J 5 bases; bases outside gene matches: 5. CDR1 and CDR2 (germline): KGHSH, LQKENI. The chain's CDR3 is CASSPRTSGAHEQYF. The CDR3 DNA follows: TGTGCCAGCTCACCCAGGACTAGCGGGGCCCACGAGCAGTACTTC.